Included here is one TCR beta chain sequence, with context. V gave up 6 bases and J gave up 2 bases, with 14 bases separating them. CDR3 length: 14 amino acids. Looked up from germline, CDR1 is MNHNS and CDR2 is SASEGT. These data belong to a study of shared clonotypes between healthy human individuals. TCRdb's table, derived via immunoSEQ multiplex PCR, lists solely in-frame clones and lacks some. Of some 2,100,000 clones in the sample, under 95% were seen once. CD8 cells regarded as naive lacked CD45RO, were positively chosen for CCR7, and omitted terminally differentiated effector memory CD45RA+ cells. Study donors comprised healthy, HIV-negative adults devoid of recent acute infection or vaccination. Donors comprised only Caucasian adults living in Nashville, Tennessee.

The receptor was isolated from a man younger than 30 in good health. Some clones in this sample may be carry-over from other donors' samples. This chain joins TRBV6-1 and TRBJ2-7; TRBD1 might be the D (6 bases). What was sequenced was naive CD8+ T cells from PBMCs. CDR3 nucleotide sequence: TGTGCCAGCAGGAGGCTGGGACACCCCTACGAGCAGTACTTC. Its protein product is CASRRLGHPYEQYF.